The rows below give T cell receptor beta chains drawn from one sample of a study of T-cell reconstitution after alpha-beta-depleted transplantation in children. TCRdb called the PCR reads again in MiXCR, with one record for every CDR3 protein. The sample comprises 200,000 to 300,000 distinct CDR3 sequences, about 12% of which are singletons, and roughly 2.8% rests with the top ten. This material consisted of PBMCs from the stem cell graft donor, taken from the stem cell graft. Every receptor here comes from a human donor who donated a stem cell graft to a child with acute lymphoblastic leukemia. Each CDR3 is given with its conserved first and last residue. The D gene is left open where the match is weak. Only part of the rows carry a size: once, few, many, or a class if the clone is expanded.

size	V	D	J	CDR3	DNA
many	TRBV18	TRBD2	TRBJ2-2	CASSTGLAANTGELFF	TGTGCCAGCTCCACCGGACTAGCAGCGAACACCGGGGAGCTGTTTTTT
many	TRBV5-1	NA	TRBJ2-3	CASSPRGVPSTDTQYF	TGCGCCAGCAGCCCACGTGGGGTCCCTAGCACAGATACGCAGTATTTT
NA	TRBV6-1	NA	TRBJ1-1	CASRGRGGGYNTEAFF	TGTGCCAGCAGAGGGCGGGGGGGGGGCTACAACACTGAAGCTTTCTTT
many	TRBV5-1	NA	TRBJ2-5	CASTLGTAGETQYF	TGCGCCAGCACCTTGGGAACGGCTGGGGAGACCCAGTACTTC
many	TRBV12-3/TRBV12-4	NA	TRBJ2-3	CASSFFEGMDTQYF	TGTGCCAGCAGTTTTTTCGAGGGCATGGATACGCAGTATTTT
many	TRBV6-1	NA	TRBJ2-3	CASSPRESTDTQYF	TGTGCCAGCAGCCCTAGGGAGAGCACAGATACGCAGTATTTT
many	TRBV27	TRBD1	TRBJ2-1	CASSRLGDRKLGEQFF	TGTGCCAGCAGTCGCTTAGGGGACAGAAAATTAGGTGAGCAGTTCTTC
many	TRBV12-3/TRBV12-4	NA	TRBJ1-1	CASTAGFEAFF	TGTGCCAGCACCGCAGGGTTTGAAGCTTTCTTT
many	TRBV7-2	TRBD2	TRBJ2-3	CASSSPREGPSTDTQYF	TGTGCCAGCAGCTCCCCCAGGGAGGGGCCAAGCACAGATACGCAGTATTTT
many	TRBV28	NA	TRBJ1-4	CASGGEKLFF	TGTGCCAGTGGTGGCGAAAAACTGTTTTTT
NA	TRBV28	NA	TRBJ2-3	CASTSSSGGTDTQYF	TGTGCCAGCACCTCCTCTTCGGGGGGCACAGATACGCAGTATTTT
NA	TRBV4-2	NA	TRBJ2-4	CASSPGGGGYGNIQYF	TGTGCCAGCAGCCCCGGCGGAGGGGGATACGGAAACATTCAGTACTTC
NA	TRBV7-2	NA	TRBJ2-1	CASSLGDKHNEQFF	TGTGCCAGCAGCTTAGGGGATAAGCACAATGAGCAGTTCTTC
many	TRBV7-2	NA	TRBJ2-4	CASSQRDLAKNIQYF	TGTGCCAGCAGCCAACGGGATTTAGCCAAAAACATTCAGTACTTC
many	TRBV5-1	NA	TRBJ2-6	CASSTLGASGANVLTF	TGCGCCAGCAGCACCTTGGGGGCCTCTGGGGCCAACGTCCTGACTTTC
NA	TRBV7-7	NA	TRBJ2-7	CASSLFGGDDHEQYF	TGTGCCAGCAGCTTGTTCGGGGGCGACGACCACGAGCAGTACTTC
NA	TRBV20-1	NA	TRBJ2-1	CSAREEVRQFF	TGCAGTGCTAGAGAGGAGGTCCGACAGTTCTTC
many	TRBV20-1	NA	TRBJ1-1	CSARDGRRAFF	TGCAGTGCTAGAGATGGTCGTAGAGCTTTCTTT
many	TRBV29-1	NA	TRBJ2-1	CSVVLGLSSYNEQFF	TGCAGCGTTGTATTGGGTCTGAGCTCCTACAATGAGCAGTTCTTC
NA	TRBV7-3	TRBD2	TRBJ2-2	CASSLTRLAGEPGELFF	TGTGCCAGCAGCCTTACCAGACTAGCGGGAGAGCCCGGGGAGCTGTTTTTT
many	TRBV4-2	TRBD2	TRBJ2-1	CASSQEGRLAGGDSYNEQFF	TGTGCCAGCAGCCAAGAGGGCCGGCTAGCGGGAGGGGATAGCTACAATGAGCAGTTCTTC
many	TRBV4-2	TRBD1	TRBJ2-2	CASSYMTGTNTGELFF	TGTGCCAGCAGCTACATGACAGGGACCAACACCGGGGAGCTGTTTTTT
many	TRBV10-3	NA	TRBJ2-5	CAILVGKTQYF	TGTGCCATCTTGGTTGGGAAGACCCAGTACTTC
many	TRBV28	NA	TRBJ2-2	CASSLSRRGRRIRNTGELFF	TGTGCCAGCAGTTTATCTCGGAGGGGACGAAGGATCAGGAACACCGGGGAGCTGTTTTTT
few	TRBV18	NA	TRBJ2-7	CASSPDGPPSRYEQYF	TGTGCCAGCTCACCCGACGGACCCCCCTCGAGGTACGAGCAGTACTTC
few	TRBV20-1	TRBD1	TRBJ1-2	CSARDLGGNRGDGYTF	TGCAGTGCTAGAGATCTGGGAGGGAACAGGGGTGATGGCTACACCTTC
NA	TRBV28	TRBD2	TRBJ2-1	CAISGLAKWNEQFF	TGTGCCATCAGTGGACTAGCTAAGTGGAATGAGCAGTTCTTC
many	TRBV28	NA	TRBJ2-7	CASSRYRSSYEQYF	TGTGCCAGCAGCCGCTACAGGAGCTCCTACGAGCAGTACTTC
many	TRBV19	TRBD2	TRBJ2-3	CASRGSGLAENTDTQYF	TGTGCCAGTAGGGGATCGGGACTAGCGGAAAACACAGATACGCAGTATTTT
many	TRBV9	NA	TRBJ2-3	CASSVASDTDTQYF	TGTGCCAGCAGCGTAGCGAGCGACACAGATACGCAGTATTTT
many	TRBV3-1	NA	TRBJ1-5	CASSQGGGSNQPQHF	TGTGCCAGCAGCCAAGGGGGGGGTAGCAATCAGCCCCAGCATTTT
many	TRBV5-1	TRBD1	TRBJ2-7	CASSPTGLEQYF	TGCGCCAGCAGCCCGACAGGGCTCGAGCAGTACTTC
many	TRBV7-2	NA	TRBJ2-2	CASSVRIPNTGELFF	TGTGCCAGCAGCGTCAGGATTCCGAACACCGGGGAGCTGTTTTTT
NA	TRBV5-5	TRBD2	TRBJ2-7	CASSSSGTEQYF	TGTGCCAGCAGCTCCAGCGGGACCGAGCAGTACTTC
many	TRBV6-2/TRBV6-3	NA	TRBJ2-1	CASSYSTPSNEQFF	TGTGCCAGCAGTTACTCGACCCCCAGCAATGAGCAGTTCTTC
many	TRBV5-1	NA	TRBJ2-1	CASSLAGADYNEQFF	TGCGCCAGCAGCTTGGCAGGGGCGGACTACAATGAGCAGTTCTTC
NA	TRBV5-6	NA	TRBJ1-3	CASSLEGYSGNTIYF	TGTGCCAGCAGCTTGGAGGGGTACTCTGGAAACACCATATATTTT
many	TRBV6-5	TRBD2	TRBJ2-3	CASSRGLAANTQYF	TGTGCCAGCAGTCGGGGACTAGCTGCAAATACGCAGTATTTT
many	TRBV6-5	TRBD1	TRBJ2-7	CASSSRQGVSYEQYF	TGTGCCAGCAGTTCCAGACAGGGTGTATCCTACGAGCAGTACTTC
many	TRBV12-3/TRBV12-4	TRBD2	TRBJ2-7	CASNPGGVEQYF	TGTGCCAGCAACCCGGGAGGAGTTGAGCAGTACTTC
many	TRBV7-2	NA	TRBJ2-7	CASSPSAGHSYEQYF	TGTGCCAGCAGCCCCTCGGCTGGTCACTCCTACGAGCAGTACTTC
many	TRBV20-1	NA	TRBJ2-7	CSADRVGTDEQYF	TGCAGTGCCGACCGAGTAGGCACGGACGAGCAGTACTTC
many	TRBV12-3/TRBV12-4	NA	TRBJ2-1	CASSLRNNEQFF	TGTGCCAGCAGTTTAAGAAACAATGAGCAGTTCTTC
NA	TRBV5-1	NA	TRBJ2-7	CASSVGQIKSYEQYF	TGCGCCAGCAGCGTTGGACAAATCAAGTCCTACGAGCAGTACTTC
NA	TRBV5-1	NA	TRBJ1-2	CASSAGLGYTF	TGCGCCAGCAGCGCCGGGCTCGGCTACACCTTC
many	TRBV29-1	NA	TRBJ2-5	CSVANQASETQYF	TGCAGCGTCGCAAACCAGGCTTCGGAGACCCAGTACTTC
many	TRBV25-1	NA	TRBJ1-1	CASSELRGRNTEAFF	TGTGCCAGCAGTGAATTGAGGGGGAGGAACACTGAAGCTTTCTTT
many	TRBV20-1	TRBD2	TRBJ2-2	CSAFPTSGVTGELFF	TGCAGTGCCTTCCCCACTAGCGGGGTTACCGGGGAGCTGTTTTTT
many	TRBV6-5	NA	TRBJ1-2	CASSYSRGTGRGYTF	TGTGCCAGCAGTTACTCGAGGGGGACCGGAAGAGGCTACACCTTC
NA	TRBV5-5	NA	TRBJ1-4	CASSASPQGRTNEKLFF	TGTGCCAGCAGCGCCAGTCCGCAGGGCAGGACTAATGAAAAACTGTTTTTT
many	TRBV7-9	NA	TRBJ2-2	CATTSRPGELFF	TGTGCCACCACTTCAAGGCCCGGGGAGCTGTTTTTT
many	TRBV29-1	NA	TRBJ1-3	CSAQPHTGTGNTIYF	TGCAGCGCCCAACCCCACACAGGGACTGGAAACACCATATATTTT
NA	TRBV12-3/TRBV12-4	TRBD2	TRBJ2-3	CASRTRGQRDLTDTQYF	TGTGCCAGCAGGACCCGGGGCCAGCGGGACCTCACAGATACGCAGTATTTT
many	TRBV2	TRBD1	TRBJ1-2	CAIRQGINYGYTF	TGTGCCATACGACAGGGGATAAACTATGGCTACACCTTC